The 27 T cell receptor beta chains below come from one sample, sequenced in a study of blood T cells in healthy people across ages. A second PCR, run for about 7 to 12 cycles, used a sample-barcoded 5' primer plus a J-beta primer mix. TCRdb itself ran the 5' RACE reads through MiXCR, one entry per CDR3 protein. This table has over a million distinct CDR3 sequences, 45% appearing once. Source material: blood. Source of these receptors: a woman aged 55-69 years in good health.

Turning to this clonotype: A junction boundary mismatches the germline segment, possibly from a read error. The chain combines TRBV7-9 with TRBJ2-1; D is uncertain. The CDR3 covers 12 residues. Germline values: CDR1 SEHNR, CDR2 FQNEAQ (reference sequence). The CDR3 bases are TGTGCCAGCAGCCCCGTGTTCGATGAGCAGGTCTTC. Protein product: CASSPVFDEQVF.

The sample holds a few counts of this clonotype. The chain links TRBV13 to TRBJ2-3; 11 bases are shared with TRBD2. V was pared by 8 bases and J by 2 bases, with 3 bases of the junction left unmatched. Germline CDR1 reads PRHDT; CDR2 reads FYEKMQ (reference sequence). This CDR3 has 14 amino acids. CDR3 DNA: TGTGCCAGCGCTAGCGGGAGGCCCACAGATACGCAGTATTTT. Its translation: CASASGRPTDTQYF.

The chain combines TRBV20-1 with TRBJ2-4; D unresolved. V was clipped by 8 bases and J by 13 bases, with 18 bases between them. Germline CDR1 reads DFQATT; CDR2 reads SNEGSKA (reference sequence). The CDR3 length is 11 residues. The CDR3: CSSQDSYGQYF. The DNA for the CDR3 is TGCAGTTCTCAAGACTCCTACGGGCAGTACTTC.

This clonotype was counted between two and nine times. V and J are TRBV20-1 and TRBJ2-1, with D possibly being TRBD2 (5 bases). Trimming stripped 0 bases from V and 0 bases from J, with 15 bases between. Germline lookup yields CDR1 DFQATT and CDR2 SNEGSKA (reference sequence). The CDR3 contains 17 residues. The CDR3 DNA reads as TGCAGTGCTAGAGACCCCTTCGGTAGCGTCTCCTACAATGAGCAGTTCTTC. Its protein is CSARDPFGSVSYNEQFF.

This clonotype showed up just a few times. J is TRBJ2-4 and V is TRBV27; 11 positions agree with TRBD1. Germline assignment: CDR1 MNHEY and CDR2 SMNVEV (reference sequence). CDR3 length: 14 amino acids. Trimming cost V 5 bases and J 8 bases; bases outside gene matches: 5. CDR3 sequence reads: CASSPGTGGYIQYF. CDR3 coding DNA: TGTGCCAGCAGTCCAGGGACAGGGGGGTACATTCAGTACTTC.

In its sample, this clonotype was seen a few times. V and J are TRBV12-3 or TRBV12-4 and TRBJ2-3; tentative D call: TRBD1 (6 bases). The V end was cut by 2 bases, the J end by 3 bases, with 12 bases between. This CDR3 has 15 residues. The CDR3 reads CASSLTGKSTDTQYF. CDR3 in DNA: TGTGCCAGCAGTTTAACAGGGAAGAGTACAGATACGCAGTATTTT.

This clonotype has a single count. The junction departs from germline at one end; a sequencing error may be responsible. CDR3 nucleotides: TGTGCCAGCAGTGAAGCGCTTCGGGGATGGGGGAACACTGAAGCTATCTTT. The encoded protein is CASSEALRGWGNTEAIF. The chain uses TRBV2 and TRBJ1-1, with D possibly being TRBD1 (5 bases). This CDR3 spans 17 amino acids. Germline lookup yields CDR1 SNHLY and CDR2 FYNNEI.

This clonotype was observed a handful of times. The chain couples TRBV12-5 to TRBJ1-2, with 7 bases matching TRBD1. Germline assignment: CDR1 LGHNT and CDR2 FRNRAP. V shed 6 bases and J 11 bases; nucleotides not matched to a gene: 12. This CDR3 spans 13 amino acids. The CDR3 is CASGRNEDRRYTF. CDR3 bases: TGTGCTAGTGGACGCAACGAGGACAGGAGATACACCTTC.

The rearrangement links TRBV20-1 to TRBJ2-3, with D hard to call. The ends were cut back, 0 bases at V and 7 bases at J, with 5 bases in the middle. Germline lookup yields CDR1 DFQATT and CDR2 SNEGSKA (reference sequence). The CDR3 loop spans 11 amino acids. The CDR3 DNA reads TGCAGTGCTAGAGATATTTATACGCAGTATTTT. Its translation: CSARDIYTQYF.

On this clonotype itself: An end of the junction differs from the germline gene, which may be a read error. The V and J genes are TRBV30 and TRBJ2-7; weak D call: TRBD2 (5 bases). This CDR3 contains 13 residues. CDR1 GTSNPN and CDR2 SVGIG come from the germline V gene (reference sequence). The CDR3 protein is CAWSPGIKETQYF. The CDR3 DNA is TGTGCCTGGAGTCCCGGGATTAAGGAGACCCAGTATTTC. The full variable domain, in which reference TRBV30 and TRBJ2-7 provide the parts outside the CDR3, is SQTIHQWPATLVQPVGSPLSLECTVEGTSNPNLYWYRQAAGRGLQLLFYSVGIGQISSEVPQNLSASRPQDRQFILSSKKLLLSDSGFYLCAWSPGIKETQYFGPGTRLTVT.

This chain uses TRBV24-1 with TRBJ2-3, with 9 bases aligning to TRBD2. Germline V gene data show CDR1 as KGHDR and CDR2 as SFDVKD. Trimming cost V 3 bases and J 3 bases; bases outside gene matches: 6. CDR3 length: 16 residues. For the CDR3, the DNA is TGTGCCACCAGTGATCCGGCCACTAGCGGGACAGATACGCAGTATTTT. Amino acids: CATSDPATSGTDTQYF.

The CDR3, as DNA: TGTGCCAGCAGTCCTGGACAGGGGATGTGGAAGTTCTTC. As protein: CASSPGQGMWKFF. V and J are TRBV27 and TRBJ2-1; TRBD1 agrees at 9 bases. Per germline, CDR1 MNHEY and CDR2 SMNVEV (reference sequence). The length of the CDR3 is 13 residues. V gave up 5 bases and J gave up 14 bases; unmatched junction bases: 10.

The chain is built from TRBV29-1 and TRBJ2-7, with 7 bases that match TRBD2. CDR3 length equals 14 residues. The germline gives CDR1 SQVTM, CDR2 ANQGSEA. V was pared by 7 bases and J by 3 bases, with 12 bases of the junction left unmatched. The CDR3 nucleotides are TGCAGCGGGGGGGGTAGGTGGCTTTTCTACGAGCAGTACTTC. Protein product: CSGGGRWLFYEQYF.

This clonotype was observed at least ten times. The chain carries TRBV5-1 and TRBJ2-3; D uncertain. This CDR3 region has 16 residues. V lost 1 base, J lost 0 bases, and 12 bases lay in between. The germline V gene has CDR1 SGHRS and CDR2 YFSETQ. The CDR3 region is CASSLSSGRSTDTQYF. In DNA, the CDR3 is TGCGCCAGCAGCTTGTCTTCAGGTAGAAGCACAGATACGCAGTATTTT. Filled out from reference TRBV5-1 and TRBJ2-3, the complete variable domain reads KAGVTQTPRYLIKTRGQQVTLSCSPISGHRSVSWYQQTPGQGLQFLFEYFSETQRNKGNFPGRFSGRQFSNSRSEMNVSTLELGDSALYLCASSLSSGRSTDTQYFGPGTRLTVL.

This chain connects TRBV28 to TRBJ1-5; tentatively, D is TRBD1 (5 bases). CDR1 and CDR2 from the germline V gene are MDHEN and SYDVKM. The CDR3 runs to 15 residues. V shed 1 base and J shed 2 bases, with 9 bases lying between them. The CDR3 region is CASSLSGGRNQPQHF. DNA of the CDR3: TGTGCCAGCAGTTTATCTGGGGGTCGCAATCAGCCCCAGCATTTT.

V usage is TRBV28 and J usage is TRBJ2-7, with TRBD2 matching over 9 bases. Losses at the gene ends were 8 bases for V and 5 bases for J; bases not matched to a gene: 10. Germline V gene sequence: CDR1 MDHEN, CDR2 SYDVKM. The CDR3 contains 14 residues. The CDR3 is CASQWRGGLDEQYF. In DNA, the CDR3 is TGTGCCAGCCAATGGCGGGGGGGCCTGGACGAGCAGTACTTC.

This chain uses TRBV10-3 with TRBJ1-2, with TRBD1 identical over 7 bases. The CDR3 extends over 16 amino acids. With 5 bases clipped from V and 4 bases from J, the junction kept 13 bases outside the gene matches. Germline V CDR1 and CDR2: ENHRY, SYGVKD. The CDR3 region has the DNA TGTGCCATCAGTCCAGAAGACAGGGTGAACCTCTATGGCTACACCTTC. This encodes CAISPEDRVNLYGYTF.

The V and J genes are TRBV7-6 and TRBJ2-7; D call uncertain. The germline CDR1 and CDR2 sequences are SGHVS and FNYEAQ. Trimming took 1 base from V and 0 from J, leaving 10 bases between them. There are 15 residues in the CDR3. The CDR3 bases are TGTGCCAGCAGCTTAGAACTTACCAGCTCCTACGAGCAGTACTTC. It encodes CASSLELTSSYEQYF.

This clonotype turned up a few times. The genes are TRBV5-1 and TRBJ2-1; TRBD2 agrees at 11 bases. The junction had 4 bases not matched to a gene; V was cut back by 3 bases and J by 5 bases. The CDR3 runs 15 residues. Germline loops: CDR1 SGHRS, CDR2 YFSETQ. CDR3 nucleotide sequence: TGCGCCAGCAGCTCTAGCGGGAGGTCCAACAATGAGCAGTTCTTC. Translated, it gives CASSSSGRSNNEQFF.

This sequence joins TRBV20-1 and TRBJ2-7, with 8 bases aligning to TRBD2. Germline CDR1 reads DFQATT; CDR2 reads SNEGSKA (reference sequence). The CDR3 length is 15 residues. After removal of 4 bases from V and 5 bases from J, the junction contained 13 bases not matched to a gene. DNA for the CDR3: TGCAGTGCTAAGGGGGGAAGCGGGAGTCTCCACGAGCAGTACTTC. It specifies CSAKGGSGSLHEQYF.

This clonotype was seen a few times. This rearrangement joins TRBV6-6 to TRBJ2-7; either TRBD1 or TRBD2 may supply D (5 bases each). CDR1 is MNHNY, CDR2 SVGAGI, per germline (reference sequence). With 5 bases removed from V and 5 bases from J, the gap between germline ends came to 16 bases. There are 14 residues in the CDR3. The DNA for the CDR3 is TGTGCCAGCAGTCCCACCGGGACGTTTGACGAGCAGTACTTC. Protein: CASSPTGTFDEQYF.

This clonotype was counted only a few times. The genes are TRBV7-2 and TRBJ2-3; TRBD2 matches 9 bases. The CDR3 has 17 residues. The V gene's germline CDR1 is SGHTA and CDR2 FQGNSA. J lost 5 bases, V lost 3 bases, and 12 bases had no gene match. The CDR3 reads CASSFYLGGRAGDTQYF. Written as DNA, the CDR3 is TGTGCCAGCAGCTTTTACTTAGGCGGGAGGGCCGGAGATACGCAGTATTTT.

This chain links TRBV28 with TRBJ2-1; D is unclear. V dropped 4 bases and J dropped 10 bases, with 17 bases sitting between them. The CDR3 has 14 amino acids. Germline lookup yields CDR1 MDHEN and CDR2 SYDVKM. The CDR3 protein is CASSSPLDAYEQFF. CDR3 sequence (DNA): TGTGCCAGCAGTTCCCCCCTCGACGCATACGAGCAGTTCTTC.

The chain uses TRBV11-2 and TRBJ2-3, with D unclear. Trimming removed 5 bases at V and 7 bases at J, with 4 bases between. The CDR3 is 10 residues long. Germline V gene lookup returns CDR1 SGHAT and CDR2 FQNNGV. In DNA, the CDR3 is TGTGCCAGCAGCGATTATACGCAGTATTTT. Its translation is CASSDYTQYF.

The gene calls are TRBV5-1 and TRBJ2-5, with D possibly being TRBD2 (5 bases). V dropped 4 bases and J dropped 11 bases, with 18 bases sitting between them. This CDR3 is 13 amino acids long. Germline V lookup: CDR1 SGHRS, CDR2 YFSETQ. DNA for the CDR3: TGCGCCAGCAGCGTGGACCCTAGCACTGAGCAGTACTTC. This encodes CASSVDPSTEQYF.

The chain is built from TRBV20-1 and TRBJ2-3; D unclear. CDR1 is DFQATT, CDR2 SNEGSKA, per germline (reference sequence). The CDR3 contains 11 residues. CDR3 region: CRAPDGDTQYF. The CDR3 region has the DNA TGCAGGGCCCCCGATGGGGATACGCAGTATTTT.

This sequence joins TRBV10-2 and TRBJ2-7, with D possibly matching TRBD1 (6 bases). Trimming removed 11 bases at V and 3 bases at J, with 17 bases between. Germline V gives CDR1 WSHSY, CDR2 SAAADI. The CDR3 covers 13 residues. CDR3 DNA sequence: TGCGCCGGGGGCAGGGGACAATACTACGAGCAGTACTTC. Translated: CAGGRGQYYEQYF.